The rows below give T cell receptor beta chains drawn from one sample of a study of cytomegalovirus exposure and HLA in healthy donors. Generated by immunoSEQ multiplex PCR, the TCRdb table keeps only in-frame clones and is missing some. The table lists some 140,000 clones, roughly 79% of them singletons, with 2.5% to 3.5% in the top ten. Sequencing was performed on PBMCs. These receptors all stem from a man younger than 40 in good health and CMV-seronegative. Each CDR3 is given with its conserved first and last residue. Fields, in order: J gene, V gene, clone size, D gene, CDR3 DNA, CDR3 protein. D genes are given only for firm matches. Size is stated for part of the rows, as once, few or many counts, or as a class when the clone is expanded.

j_gene: TRBJ2-3; v_gene: TRBV4-2; abundance: once; d_gene: TRBD2; CDR3nt: TGTGCCAGCAGCCAAGCGGGGGGGACTGTTCGCACAGATACGCAGTATTTT; CDR3aa: CASSQAGGTVRTDTQYF
j_gene: TRBJ2-1; v_gene: TRBV5-1; abundance: once; d_gene: TRBD2; CDR3nt: TGCGCCAGCAGCTTGGGGACTAGTCGCAATGAGCAGTTCTTC; CDR3aa: CASSLGTSRNEQFF
j_gene: TRBJ2-7; v_gene: TRBV28; abundance: -; d_gene: TRBD2; CDR3nt: TGTGCCAGCACCGGCGATTCAGCGGGAGGTACCTACGAGCAGTACTTC; CDR3aa: CASTGDSAGGTYEQYF
j_gene: TRBJ2-2; v_gene: TRBV2; abundance: -; d_gene: TRBD2; CDR3nt: TGTGCCAGCAAGGGGACTACCAACACCGGGGAGCTGTTTTTT; CDR3aa: CASKGTTNTGELFF
j_gene: TRBJ2-1; v_gene: TRBV27; abundance: -; d_gene: -; CDR3nt: TGTGCCAGCAGTTTCTCCTCCAATGAGCAGTTCTTC; CDR3aa: CASSFSSNEQFF
j_gene: TRBJ1-4; v_gene: TRBV5-1; abundance: -; d_gene: -; CDR3nt: TGCGCCAGCAGCTTGCGGACTGGGTTAAATGAAAAACTGTTTTTT; CDR3aa: CASSLRTGLNEKLFF
j_gene: TRBJ1-1; v_gene: TRBV7-8; abundance: -; d_gene: TRBD1; CDR3nt: TGTGCCAGCAGCTTAGCCACCCAAACAGGGGACACTGAAGCTTTCTTT; CDR3aa: CASSLATQTGDTEAFF
j_gene: TRBJ2-1; v_gene: TRBV19; abundance: few; d_gene: -; CDR3nt: TGTGCCAGTAGTCGCCCGGGGGGCAGCGTACACAATGAGCAGTTCTTC; CDR3aa: CASSRPGGSVHNEQFF
j_gene: TRBJ1-1; v_gene: TRBV29-1; abundance: -; d_gene: -; CDR3nt: TGCAGCGTTGGCAGGAACACTGAAGCTTTCTTT; CDR3aa: CSVGRNTEAFF
j_gene: TRBJ2-7; v_gene: TRBV29-1; abundance: -; d_gene: TRBD2; CDR3nt: TGCAGCGTTGAAGGGGGTAGCGGGTCGAGCTCCTACGAGCAGTACTTC; CDR3aa: CSVEGGSGSSSYEQYF
j_gene: TRBJ2-2; v_gene: TRBV30; abundance: -; d_gene: TRBD2; CDR3nt: TGTGCCTGGAGTAGGCTAGCGGCAAACACCGGGGAGCTGTTTTTT; CDR3aa: CAWSRLAANTGELFF
j_gene: TRBJ2-3; v_gene: TRBV11-3; abundance: -; d_gene: -; CDR3nt: TGTGCCAGCAGCGCCCGACAGTACTCAGATACGCAGTATTTT; CDR3aa: CASSARQYSDTQYF
j_gene: TRBJ2-1; v_gene: TRBV28; abundance: -; d_gene: -; CDR3nt: TGTGCCAGCAGTGAGAGGGACAATGAGCAGTTCTTC; CDR3aa: CASSERDNEQFF
j_gene: TRBJ2-7; v_gene: TRBV27; abundance: -; d_gene: -; CDR3nt: TGTGCCAGCAGTATTTACTCAGGTTACGAGCAGTACTTC; CDR3aa: CASSIYSGYEQYF
j_gene: TRBJ2-1; v_gene: TRBV6-4; abundance: -; d_gene: TRBD1; CDR3nt: TGTGCCAGCAGTGAGGGACAGGCAGACTACAATGAGCAGTTCTTC; CDR3aa: CASSEGQADYNEQFF
j_gene: TRBJ2-7; v_gene: TRBV5-1; abundance: -; d_gene: -; CDR3nt: TGCGCCACCCCTCCCCTCTACGAGCAGTACTTC; CDR3aa: CATPPLYEQYF
j_gene: TRBJ2-3; v_gene: TRBV7-9; abundance: -; d_gene: -; CDR3nt: TGTGCCAGCAGCTTAGCCGGGTCGCGCACAGATACGCAGTATTTT; CDR3aa: CASSLAGSRTDTQYF
j_gene: TRBJ1-5; v_gene: TRBV6-5; abundance: -; d_gene: -; CDR3nt: TGTGCCAGCAGTTCGACAGAGGATCAGCCCCAGCATTTT; CDR3aa: CASSSTEDQPQHF
j_gene: TRBJ2-1; v_gene: TRBV30; abundance: -; d_gene: -; CDR3nt: TGTGCCTGGAGTAAAGGGGCGTCCTACAATGAGCAGTTCTTC; CDR3aa: CAWSKGASYNEQFF
j_gene: TRBJ1-5; v_gene: TRBV7-9; abundance: -; d_gene: TRBD1; CDR3nt: TGTGCCAGCAGCTTAGAGGTGGGACAGGGGATGCAGCCCCAGCATTTT; CDR3aa: CASSLEVGQGMQPQHF
j_gene: TRBJ2-7; v_gene: TRBV10-1; abundance: -; d_gene: TRBD1; CDR3nt: TGCGCCAGCACCCAAAACTCGACAGGGAGCGTTTACGAGCAGTACTTC; CDR3aa: CASTQNSTGSVYEQYF
j_gene: TRBJ2-3; v_gene: TRBV4-2; abundance: -; d_gene: TRBD2; CDR3nt: TGTGCCAGCAGACCCGGGACTAGCGTCGATACGCAGTATTTT; CDR3aa: CASRPGTSVDTQYF
j_gene: TRBJ2-7; v_gene: TRBV6-1; abundance: -; d_gene: TRBD2; CDR3nt: TGTGCCAGCAGCCTGTTGACTAGCGGGAGGCGCGAGCAGTACTTC; CDR3aa: CASSLLTSGRREQYF
j_gene: TRBJ2-1; v_gene: TRBV13; abundance: few; d_gene: -; CDR3nt: TGTGCCAGCAGACTAAACAATGAGCAGTTCTTC; CDR3aa: CASRLNNEQFF
j_gene: TRBJ1-2; v_gene: TRBV7-9; abundance: few; d_gene: -; CDR3nt: TGTGCCAGCAGCCAAACGCTACAGGGTTTTGGTGGCTACACCTTC; CDR3aa: CASSQTLQGFGGYTF
j_gene: TRBJ1-2; v_gene: TRBV30; abundance: -; d_gene: -; CDR3nt: TGTGCCTGGAGTGTAGGAGGGTATGGCTACACCTTC; CDR3aa: CAWSVGGYGYTF
j_gene: TRBJ2-5; v_gene: TRBV19; abundance: -; d_gene: -; CDR3nt: TGTGCCACCAATGGGGGGAGAGAGACCCAGTACTTC; CDR3aa: CATNGGRETQYF
j_gene: TRBJ1-5; v_gene: TRBV5-6; abundance: -; d_gene: TRBD1; CDR3nt: TGTGCCAGCAGCCGAGATGGAGGGGGCCACCAGCCCCAGCATTTT; CDR3aa: CASSRDGGGHQPQHF
j_gene: TRBJ2-1; v_gene: TRBV6-5; abundance: few; d_gene: TRBD1; CDR3nt: TGTGCCAGCAGTTGGACAGGAGGCTACAATGAGCAGTTCTTC; CDR3aa: CASSWTGGYNEQFF
j_gene: TRBJ1-1; v_gene: TRBV5-1; abundance: -; d_gene: TRBD1; CDR3nt: TGCGCCAGCAGCTTTGGACAGGGTGTTGGCACTGAAGCTTTCTTT; CDR3aa: CASSFGQGVGTEAFF
j_gene: TRBJ1-2; v_gene: TRBV9; abundance: -; d_gene: -; CDR3nt: TGTGCCAGCAGCGGACAGACAGTATATGGCTACACCTTC; CDR3aa: CASSGQTVYGYTF
j_gene: TRBJ2-7; v_gene: TRBV9; abundance: -; d_gene: -; CDR3nt: TGTGCCAGCAGCGTAGATCGGGGCGAGCAGTACTTC; CDR3aa: CASSVDRGEQYF
j_gene: TRBJ1-4; v_gene: TRBV7-8; abundance: -; d_gene: TRBD1; CDR3nt: TGTGCCAGCAGCCTACTCGGGACAGGGGGGGGTCTGTTTTTT; CDR3aa: CASSLLGTGGGLFF
j_gene: TRBJ2-3; v_gene: TRBV2; abundance: -; d_gene: TRBD2; CDR3nt: TGTGCCAGCTCGCTAGCGGGGGGTGTAGATACGCAGTATTTT; CDR3aa: CASSLAGGVDTQYF
j_gene: TRBJ2-7; v_gene: TRBV2; abundance: -; d_gene: -; CDR3nt: TGTGCCAGCAGTGTCGGTCTAGGAAGCGAGCAGTACTTC; CDR3aa: CASSVGLGSEQYF
j_gene: TRBJ1-1; v_gene: TRBV5-1; abundance: -; d_gene: -; CDR3nt: TGCGCCAGCAGCTTGGACAGCGAAGCTTTCTTT; CDR3aa: CASSLDSEAFF
j_gene: TRBJ1-4; v_gene: TRBV28; abundance: -; d_gene: -; CDR3nt: TGTGCCAGCAGTTTACTCGACCCGGGGGGTTACGATACTGAAAAACTGTTTTTT; CDR3aa: CASSLLDPGGYDTEKLFF
j_gene: TRBJ1-2; v_gene: TRBV10-3; abundance: -; d_gene: TRBD1; CDR3nt: TGTGCCATCAGCCAAAGAGGGACAGGAGATTCCTATGGCTACACCTTC; CDR3aa: CAISQRGTGDSYGYTF
j_gene: TRBJ1-2; v_gene: TRBV2; abundance: -; d_gene: -; CDR3nt: TGTGCCAGCAAGGAGGGTAGGGGACCAGATGGCTACACCTTC; CDR3aa: CASKEGRGPDGYTF
j_gene: TRBJ2-5; v_gene: TRBV30; abundance: -; d_gene: -; CDR3nt: TGTGCCTGGAGAAGCCGATTTCTGGAGACCCAGTACTTC; CDR3aa: CAWRSRFLETQYF
j_gene: TRBJ1-4; v_gene: TRBV30; abundance: few; d_gene: -; CDR3nt: TGTGCCTGGAGCGTCCAGGGGTCGAATGAAAAACTGTTTTTT; CDR3aa: CAWSVQGSNEKLFF
j_gene: TRBJ2-3; v_gene: TRBV9; abundance: -; d_gene: TRBD2; CDR3nt: TGTGCCAGCGGGGGGGGTAGCGGGAGCACAGATACGCAGTATTTT; CDR3aa: CASGGGSGSTDTQYF
j_gene: TRBJ1-2; v_gene: TRBV7-3; abundance: -; d_gene: -; CDR3nt: TGTGCCAGCAGCCCAACCGGGACAAATCTCTATGGCTACACCTTC; CDR3aa: CASSPTGTNLYGYTF
j_gene: TRBJ1-1; v_gene: TRBV11-3; abundance: -; d_gene: -; CDR3nt: TGTGCCAGCAGCTTAGACCAGAACACTGAAGCTTTCTTT; CDR3aa: CASSLDQNTEAFF
j_gene: TRBJ2-7; v_gene: TRBV28; abundance: -; d_gene: TRBD2; CDR3nt: TGTGCCAGCAGTTTGGGACTAGCGGGAGGGTCGATCGGCGAGCAGTACTTC; CDR3aa: CASSLGLAGGSIGEQYF
j_gene: TRBJ2-1; v_gene: TRBV6-1; abundance: few; d_gene: -; CDR3nt: TGTGCCAGCAGTGGGCAGAATGATTACAATGAGCAGTTCTTC; CDR3aa: CASSGQNDYNEQFF
j_gene: TRBJ2-2; v_gene: TRBV9; abundance: -; d_gene: -; CDR3nt: TGTGCCAGCAGCGTAGATGGACCCTTTAGGGGTGGGGAGCTGTTTTTT; CDR3aa: CASSVDGPFRGGELFF
j_gene: TRBJ2-3; v_gene: TRBV7-2; abundance: -; d_gene: TRBD1; CDR3nt: TGTGCCAGCAGCCCCCAGACAGGGGGCACAGATACGCAGTATTTT; CDR3aa: CASSPQTGGTDTQYF